These T cell receptor beta chains were read from a single sample in a study of OX40 agonist ivuxolimab in advanced cancers. TCRdb's copy holds only in-frame clones and misses some; the assay was immunoSEQ multiplex PCR. This table holds just over 40,000 clones, about 90% found once. Sequenced material: CD4+ or CD8+ T cells sorted from blood, taken in a trial of the OX40 agonist ivuxolimab. Source of these receptors: an adult with an advanced solid tumor such as melanoma, head and neck, liver or kidney cancer. The CDR3 runs from the conserved cysteine through the conserved F or W. A D gene is named only where the DNA matches it firmly.

CDR3,DNA,D,J,V
CASSQTNTGELFF,TGTGCTAGCAGCCAGACGAACACCGGGGAGCTGTTTTTT,.,TRBJ2-2,TRBV7-7
CASSLWGGTDTQYF,TGTGCCAGCAGCTTGTGGGGGGGAACAGATACGCAGTATTTT,TRBD2,TRBJ2-3,TRBV7-8
CASSLSWGGTDTQYF,TGTGCCAGCAGCTTATCATGGGGGGGCACAGATACGCAGTATTTT,.,TRBJ2-3,TRBV7-8
CASTSRGEQFF,TGTGCCAGCACTTCGCGCGGAGAGCAGTTCTTC,.,TRBJ2-1,TRBV19
CASRQGYSTDTQYF,TGTGCCAGCAGACAGGGGTACTCCACAGATACGCAGTATTTT,TRBD1,TRBJ2-3,TRBV28
CASSYRGDTEAFF,TGTGCCAGTAGTTATAGAGGGGATACTGAAGCTTTCTTT,.,TRBJ1-1,TRBV19
CASSIGGSGTLTYEQYF,TGTGCCAGTAGTATTGGGGGTAGCGGGACCCTAACCTACGAGCAGTACTTC,TRBD2,TRBJ2-7,TRBV19
CASRLPDSTNTGELFF,TGTGCCAGCAGACTACCCGACAGTACGAACACCGGGGAGCTGTTTTTT,.,TRBJ2-2,TRBV28
CASSLEGARRDTEAFF,TGTGCCAGCAGTTTGGAGGGGGCGCGAAGGGACACTGAAGCTTTCTTT,TRBD1,TRBJ1-1,TRBV27
CASTEGNQPQHF,TGTGCCAGTACCGAGGGTAATCAGCCCCAGCATTTT,.,TRBJ1-5,TRBV19
CASSQMGTSEKLFF,TGCGCCAGCAGCCAGATGGGGACAAGTGAAAAACTGTTTTTT,.,TRBJ1-4,TRBV5-1
CASGDISLGYTF,TGTGCCAGCGGGGATATAAGCTTAGGCTACACCTTC,.,TRBJ1-2,TRBV11-3
CASSVTTGGAGQPQHF,TGTGCCAGCAGTGTCACCACAGGGGGCGCAGGTCAGCCCCAGCATTTT,TRBD1,TRBJ1-5,TRBV6-1